This TCR beta chain was identified in a study of T cell repertoires and HLA-DP antigens. Study-level information: Donor ages ranged from 18-to-29 to 60-to-69; two men, one woman.

The germline V gene encodes CDR1 SGHRS and CDR2 YFSETQ. The CDR3 loop spans 13 amino acids. Trimming pared 5 bases from V and 4 bases from J, leaving 12 bases between. This table comes from immunoSEQ multiplex PCR, and its TCRdb copy is limited to in-frame clones, with some not included. The sample consists of over 100,000 clones, approximately 92% of them appearing once. With respect to this clone: Its antigen remains unknown.

The sequencing input was CD4+ T cells from PBMCs. This rearrangement joins TRBV5-1 to TRBJ1-2, with TRBD1 as a possible D gene (6 bases). This sequence originates from a woman aged 18-30 years in good health and CMV-seronegative. As DNA, the CDR3 is TGCGCCAGCAGTTCCGGGACACGCTATGGCTACACCTTC. Residues: CASSSGTRYGYTF.